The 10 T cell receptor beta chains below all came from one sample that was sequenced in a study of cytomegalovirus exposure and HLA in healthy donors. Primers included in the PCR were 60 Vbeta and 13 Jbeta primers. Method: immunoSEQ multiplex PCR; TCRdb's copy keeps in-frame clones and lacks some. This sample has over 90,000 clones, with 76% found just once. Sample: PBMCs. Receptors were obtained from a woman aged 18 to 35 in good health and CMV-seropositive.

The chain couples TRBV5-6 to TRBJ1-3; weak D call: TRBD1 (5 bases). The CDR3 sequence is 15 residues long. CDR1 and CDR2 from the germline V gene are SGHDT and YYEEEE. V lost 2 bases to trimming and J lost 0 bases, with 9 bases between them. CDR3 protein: CASSFLGPSGNTIYF. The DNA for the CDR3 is TGTGCCAGCAGCTTCCTGGGGCCCTCTGGAAACACCATATATTTT.

In DNA, the CDR3 is TGTGCCAGCAGCTTAGAGGTTGGCCGGGATGGCAAAAACATTCAGTACTTC. It is translated as CASSLEVGRDGKNIQYF. V is TRBV7-9 and J is TRBJ2-4; tentative D call: TRBD2 (5 bases). V was pared by 1 base and J by 3 bases, with 16 bases between. Germline values: CDR1 SEHNR, CDR2 FQNEAQ (reference sequence). This CDR3 is 17 amino acids long.

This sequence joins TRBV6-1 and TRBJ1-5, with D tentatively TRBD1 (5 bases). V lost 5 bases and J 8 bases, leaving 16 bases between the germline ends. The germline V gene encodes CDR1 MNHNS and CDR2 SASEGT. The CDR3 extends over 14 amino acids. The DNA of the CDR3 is TGTGCCAGCAGTTCTACAGGCGCCGGCGAGCCCCAGCATTTT. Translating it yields CASSSTGAGEPQHF.

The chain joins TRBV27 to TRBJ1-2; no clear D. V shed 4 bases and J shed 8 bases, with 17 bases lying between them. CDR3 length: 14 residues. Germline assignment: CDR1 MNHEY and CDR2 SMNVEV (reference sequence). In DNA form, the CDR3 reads TGTGCCAGCAGTTCCCAGCGTGCGGGATACGGCTACACCTTC. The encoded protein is CASSSQRAGYGYTF.

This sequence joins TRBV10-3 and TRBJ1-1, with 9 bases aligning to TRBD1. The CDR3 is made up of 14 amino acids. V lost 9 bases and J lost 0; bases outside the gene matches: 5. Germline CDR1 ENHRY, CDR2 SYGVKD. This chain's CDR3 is CAIRQGVMNTEAFF. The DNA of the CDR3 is TGTGCCATTCGACAGGGGGTTATGAACACTGAAGCTTTCTTT.

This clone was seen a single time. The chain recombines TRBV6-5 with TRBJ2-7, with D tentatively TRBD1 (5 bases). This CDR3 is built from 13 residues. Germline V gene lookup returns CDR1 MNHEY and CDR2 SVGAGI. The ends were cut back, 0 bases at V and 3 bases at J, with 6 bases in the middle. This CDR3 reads CASSYSQGYEQYF. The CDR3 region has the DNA TGTGCCAGCAGTTACTCGCAGGGCTACGAGCAGTACTTC.

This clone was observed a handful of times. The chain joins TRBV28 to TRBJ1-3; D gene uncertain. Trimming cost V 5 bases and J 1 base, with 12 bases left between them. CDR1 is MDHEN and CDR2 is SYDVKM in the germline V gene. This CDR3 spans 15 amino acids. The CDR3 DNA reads TGTGCCAGCAGTCCCCCGGGTAGATCTGGAAACACCATATATTTT. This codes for CASSPPGRSGNTIYF.

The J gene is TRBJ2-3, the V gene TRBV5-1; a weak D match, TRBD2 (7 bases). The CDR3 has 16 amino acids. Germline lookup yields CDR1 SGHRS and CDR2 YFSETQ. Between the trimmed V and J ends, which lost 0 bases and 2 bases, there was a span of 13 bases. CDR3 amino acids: CASSLDAGALTDTQYF. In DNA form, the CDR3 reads TGCGCCAGCAGCTTGGACGCGGGGGCCCTCACAGATACGCAGTATTTT.

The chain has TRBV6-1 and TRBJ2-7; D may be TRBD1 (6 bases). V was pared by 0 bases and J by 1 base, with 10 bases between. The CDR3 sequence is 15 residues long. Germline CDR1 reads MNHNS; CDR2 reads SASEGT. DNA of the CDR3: TGTGCCAGCAGTGAAGCACAGGGTTTTTCCTACGAGCAGTACTTC. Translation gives CASSEAQGFSYEQYF.

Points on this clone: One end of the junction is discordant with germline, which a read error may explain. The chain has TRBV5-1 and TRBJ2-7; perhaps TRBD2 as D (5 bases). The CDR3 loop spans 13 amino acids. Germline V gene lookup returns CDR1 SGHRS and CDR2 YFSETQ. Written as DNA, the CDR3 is TGCGCCAGCAGTCCCGAGGGCCCCTCCGAGGAGTACTTC. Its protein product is CASSPEGPSEEYF. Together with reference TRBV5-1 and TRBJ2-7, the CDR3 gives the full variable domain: KAGVTQTPRYLIKTRGQQVTLSCSPISGHRSVSWYQQTPGQGLQFLFEYFSETQRNKGNFPGRFSGRQFSNSRSEMNVSTLELGDSALYLCASSPEGPSEEYFGPGTRLTVT.